This T cell receptor beta chain was recovered during a study of blood T cell repertoires in COVID-19 (dated by TCRdb to 2019 to 2021). For context, the study as a whole: The collaborator samples originated in the United States, Italy and Spain and spanned the acute and convalescent phases of COVID-19. The material from the prospective study consisted of cDNA or gDNA derived from T cells, B-cell-depleted T cells, or PBMCs. The dataset comprised deeply sampled blood TCRbeta repertoires from subjects exposed to, actively infected with, or recovered from COVID-19. The repertoires were released in a freely available public database meant as a resource for research on the immune response to SARS-CoV-2. The samples were drawn from the first 160 participants of the ongoing ImmuneRACE study and from 950 to 1,500 subjects provided by 6 global collaborators. The sample metadata nearly always contained a de-identified subject ID, COVID-19 status, age in years and sex. HLA class I and class II types, where available, came from metadata supplied by the sample provider rather than from assay-based typing. The paper's findings and limits, for the study overall: The amount of clinical and demographic metadata varied by source and participant and was provided uncurated.

The collaborating institutions used their own protocols to collect whole blood in K2EDTA tubes. For TCRbeta analysis, collaborators shipped samples as frozen whole blood, isolated PBMCs, or DNA extracted from either of those sample types. Note on this clone: Which antigen it targets is not known. The record has no base qualities; no much larger clone is one base away.

CDR1 and CDR2 were assigned from the germline V gene as SQVTM and ANQGSEA. V is pruned by 4 bases and J by 6 bases, leaving 13 bases of the junction without a gene match. Spanning cysteine to phenylalanine, the CDR3 consists of 16 amino acids. The retained sequence is limited to the CDR3, 48 bases, with the frame set at the first base. TCRbeta CDR3 regions were amplified from genomic DNA by means of the immunoSEQ Assay, a bias-controlled multiplex PCR. As for the authors' bioinformatics: Within the assay, amplification of reference gene primers was used to estimate how many nucleated cells each sample contained. To quantify the absolute abundance of each unique TCRbeta CDR3 rearrangement, sequence reads were collapsed and filtered. Productive Simpson clonality was computed per sample as the square root of Simpson's diversity index over productive rearrangements. TCRdb took over this immuneACCESS table, retaining in-frame rearrangements with V and J assigned. Such tables are incomplete; in checked studies, under half of the missing clones stem from an unresolved V gene, and the remainder is unexplained. That table furnishes V, J and clone size, whereas the DNA furnished D and trimming. The sample contains more than 85,000 clones, over 75% of them found a single time. The ten largest make up about 3.9% of the sample.

Sample: peripheral blood. The sequence is built from TRBV29-1 and TRBJ2-1, with 9 bases in between that match TRBD2. The source is a man aged 45 to 65 with acute or convalescent COVID-19. The CDR3 protein sequence reads: CSVVHYLTSGSNEQFF. Read as DNA, the sequence is TGCAGCGTTGTACATTACCTGACTAGCGGATCCAATGAGCAGTTCTTC.